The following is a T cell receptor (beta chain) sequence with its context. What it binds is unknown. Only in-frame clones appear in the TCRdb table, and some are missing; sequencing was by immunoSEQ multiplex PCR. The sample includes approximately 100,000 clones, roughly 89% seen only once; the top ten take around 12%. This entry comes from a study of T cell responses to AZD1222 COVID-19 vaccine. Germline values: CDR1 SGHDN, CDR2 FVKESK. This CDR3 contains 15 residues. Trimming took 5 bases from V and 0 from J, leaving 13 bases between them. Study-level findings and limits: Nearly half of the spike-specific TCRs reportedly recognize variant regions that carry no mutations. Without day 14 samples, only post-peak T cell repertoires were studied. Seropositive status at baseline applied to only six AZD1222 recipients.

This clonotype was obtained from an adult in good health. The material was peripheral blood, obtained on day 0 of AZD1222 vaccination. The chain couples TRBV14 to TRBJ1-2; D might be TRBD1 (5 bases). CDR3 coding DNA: TGTGCCAGCAGCACCCAGGCAGGGACTAACTATGGCTACACCTTC. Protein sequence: CASSTQAGTNYGYTF.